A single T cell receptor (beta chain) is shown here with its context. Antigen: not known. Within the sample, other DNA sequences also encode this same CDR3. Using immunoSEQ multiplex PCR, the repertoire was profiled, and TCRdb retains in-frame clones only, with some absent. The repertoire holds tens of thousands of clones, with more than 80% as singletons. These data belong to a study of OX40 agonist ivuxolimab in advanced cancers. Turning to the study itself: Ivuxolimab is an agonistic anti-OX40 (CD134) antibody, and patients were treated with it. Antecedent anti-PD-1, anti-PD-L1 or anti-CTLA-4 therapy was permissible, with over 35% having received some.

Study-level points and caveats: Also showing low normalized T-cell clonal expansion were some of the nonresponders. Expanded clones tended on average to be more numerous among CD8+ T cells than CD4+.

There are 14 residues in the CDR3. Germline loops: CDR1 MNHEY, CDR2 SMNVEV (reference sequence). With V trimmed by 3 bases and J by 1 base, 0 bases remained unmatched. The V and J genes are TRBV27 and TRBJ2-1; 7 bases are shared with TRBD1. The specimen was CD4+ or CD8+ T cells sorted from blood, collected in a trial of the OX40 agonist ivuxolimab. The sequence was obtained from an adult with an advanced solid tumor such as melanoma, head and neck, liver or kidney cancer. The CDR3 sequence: CASSLTGSYNEQFF. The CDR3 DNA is TGTGCCAGCAGTTTGACAGGGTCCTACAATGAGCAGTTCTTC.